This T cell receptor beta chain is drawn from a study of shared clonotypes between healthy human individuals. In the study overall: Per donor, three plates held CD4 naive cells, three held CD4 memory, two held CD8 naive and one held CD8 memory. Findings and caveats of the study: The study found lower generation probabilities in non-shared clonotypes than in those shared by all four donors. It was observed that roughly 5% of naive CD4 clonotypes were shared across several donors.

Assay used: immunoSEQ multiplex PCR; TCRdb lists only in-frame clones, some missing. The table includes about 2.2 million clones, approximately 92% detected once. A remark on this clone: Antigen specificity is unknown.

In the naive CD8 group, cells lacked CD45RO and were positively selected for CCR7, so terminally differentiated effector memory CD45RA+ cells were left out. Trimming removed 1 base from V and 6 bases from J, with 12 bases in between. This CDR3 has 14 amino acids. CDR1 is SGHRS, CDR2 YFSETQ, per germline. This sequence joins TRBV5-1 and TRBJ2-3; tentative D call: TRBD1 (7 bases). The sequenced material came from naive CD8+ T cells from PBMCs. The TCR originated in a man between 18 and 35 years old in good health. Some clones in this sample may be carry-over from other donors' samples. In nucleotides, the CDR3 is TGCGCCAGCAGCTTGACGACAGGGAGGGATACGCAGTATTTT. It is translated as CASSLTTGRDTQYF. Full variable domain (outside the CDR3, taken from reference TRBV5-1 and TRBJ2-3): KAGVTQTPRYLIKTRGQQVTLSCSPISGHRSVSWYQQTPGQGLQFLFEYFSETQRNKGNFPGRFSGRQFSNSRSEMNVSTLELGDSALYLCASSLTTGRDTQYFGPGTRLTVL.